This TCR beta chain is drawn from a study of blood T cells in healthy people across ages. It was with a sample-barcoded 5' primer and a J-beta primer mix that a second PCR of roughly 7 to 12 cycles was run. MiXCR, applied by TCRdb to the 5' RACE reads, yields one record per CDR3 protein. The top ten hold 20% to 25% of the sample, which has about 730,000 distinct CDR3 sequences, roughly 43% seen once. The sequenced material came from blood. The TCR originated in an older woman in good health.

The CDR3 spells CASSRDVAGPLPGNEQFF. The CDR3 DNA reads as TGTGCCAGCAGTCGAGACGTCGCGGGGCCTCTCCCCGGCAATGAGCAGTTCTTC. This chain joins TRBV11-1 and TRBJ2-1, with D possibly being TRBD2 (6 bases). The CDR3 covers 18 residues. V was pared by 6 bases and J by 6 bases, with 27 bases between. Germline V gene data show CDR1 as SGHAT and CDR2 as FQDESV (reference sequence). The variable domain in full, with the rest retrieved from reference TRBV11-1 and TRBJ2-1, is EAEVAQSPRYKITEKSQAVAFWCDPISGHATLYWYRQILGQGPELLVQFQDESVVDDSQLPKDRFSAERLKGVDSTLKIQPAELGDSAMYLCASSRDVAGPLPGNEQFFGPGTRLTVL.